This paragraph covers one T cell receptor beta chain sequence. This sample includes further DNA sequences coding for the same CDR3. Trimming took off 3 bases at V and 11 bases at J, with 11 bases between the two ends. This CDR3 is built from 13 residues. Germline CDR1 is LNHDA and CDR2 is SQIVND (reference sequence). The data were taken from a study of blood T cell repertoires in COVID-19. As originally analysed: Amplifying reference gene primers gave estimates of nucleated cell counts. Method: immunoSEQ multiplex PCR; TCRdb's copy keeps in-frame clones and lacks some. V and J calls and clone size are copied from that table; D and trimming were computed from the DNA. The sample lists about 480,000 clones; 85% to 90% were seen once. Seattle's enrolled individuals joined amid active infection and were then monitored longitudinally.

The chain carries TRBV19 and TRBJ1-6; D gene unclear. The TCR originated in a woman between 45 and 65 years old with COVID-19, enrolled during active disease. The sequencing input was peripheral blood. The CDR3 sequence is CASSMEGRAPLHF. In nucleotides, the CDR3 is TGTGCCAGTAGTATGGAAGGGAGAGCACCCCTCCACTTT. Full variable domain (rest looked up from reference TRBV19 and TRBJ1-6): DGGITQSPKYLFRKEGQNVTLSCEQNLNHDAMYWYRQDPGQGLRLIYYSQIVNDFQKGDIAEGYSVSREKKESFPLTVTSAQKNPTAFYLCASSMEGRAPLHFGNGTRLTVT.